These 9 T cell receptor beta chains were all obtained from the same sample, sequenced in a study of chemoradiotherapy in HPV16-positive cancers. Generated by immunoSEQ multiplex PCR, the TCRdb table keeps only in-frame clones and is missing some. The table has 12,000 or so clones, around 85% seen once. The material sequenced was blood, taken from a patient who underwent chemoradiotherapy. The source of these receptors is a human donor with HPV-associated anogenital cancer.

The chain is built from TRBV5-4 and TRBJ2-5; perhaps TRBD2 as D (5 bases). Trimming cost V 0 bases and J 3 bases, with 9 bases left between them. The CDR3 is 14 amino acids. CDR1 is SGHNT and CDR2 is YYREEE in the germline V gene (reference sequence). The CDR3 loop is CASSLVLDKETQYF. The CDR3 DNA follows: TGTGCCAGCAGCTTGGTACTAGATAAAGAGACCCAGTACTTC.

The CDR3 bases are TGTGCCAGCAGCGTATCCAGGGATGGAAACACCATATATTTT. This sequence encodes CASSVSRDGNTIYF. The chain couples TRBV9 to TRBJ1-3, with a possible D match to TRBD1 (5 bases). With 1 base removed from V and 3 bases from J, the gap between germline ends came to 8 bases. The CDR3 spans 14 residues. Germline-derived CDR1 and CDR2 are SGDLS and YYNGEE.

The genes are TRBV29-1 and TRBJ1-2; TRBD1 might be the D (5 bases). V dropped 6 bases and J dropped 6 bases, with 14 bases sitting between them. The length of the CDR3 is 12 residues. CDR1 is SQVTM, CDR2 ANQGSEA, per germline. In DNA form, the CDR3 reads TGCAGCGTCGCTGGGACTTTGGATGGCTACACCTTC. Protein: CSVAGTLDGYTF.

This clone was recorded once. The V call is TRBV7-8, the J call TRBJ1-5; 7 bases line up with TRBD1. Germline-derived CDR1 and CDR2 are SGHVS and FQNEAQ. The CDR3 length is 14 residues. J was trimmed by 4 bases and V by 5 bases; bases with no gene match: 5. CDR3 in amino acids: CASSMTGSNQPQHF. For the CDR3, the DNA is TGTGCCAGCAGCATGACAGGGAGTAATCAGCCCCAGCATTTT.

The J gene is TRBJ1-6, the V gene TRBV7-8; the match to TRBD1 covers 7 bases. Germline-derived CDR1 and CDR2 are SGHVS and FQNEAQ. J was trimmed by 4 bases and V by 5 bases; bases with no gene match: 8. The CDR3 runs 16 residues. This CDR3 reads CASSLGQTGYNSPLHF. The DNA for the CDR3 is TGTGCCAGCAGCCTGGGACAGACAGGTTATAATTCACCCCTCCACTTT. Supplemented by reference TRBV7-8 and TRBJ1-6, the full variable domain reads GAGVSQSPRYKVAKRGQDVALRCDPISGHVSLFWYQQALGQGPEFLTYFQNEAQLDKSGLPSDRFFAERPEGSVSTLKIQRTQQEDSAVYLCASSLGQTGYNSPLHFGNGTRLTVT.

On this clone itself: At one end the junction does not follow the germline gene, possibly because of a read error. The rearrangement links TRBV7-6 to TRBJ2-2; no definite D call. CDR1 is SGHVS, CDR2 FNYEAQ, per germline. The CDR3 loop spans 13 amino acids. CDR3 in amino acids: CASSLLGTRELFF. CDR3 nucleotide sequence: TGTGCCAGCAGCCTTCTAGGCACCAGGGAGCTGTTTTTT.

This chain joins TRBV6-5 and TRBJ2-7; tentatively, D is TRBD1 (6 bases). V gave up 4 bases and J gave up 1 base, with 11 bases separating them. Per the germline V gene, CDR1 is MNHEY and CDR2 is SVGAGI. The CDR3 is 14 residues long. CDR3 loop: CASSSAGTSYEQYF. CDR3 bases: TGTGCCAGCAGTTCAGCCGGGACATCCTACGAGCAGTACTTC.

The gene calls are TRBV5-1 and TRBJ1-1, with 11 bases identical to TRBD1. CDR1 is SGHRS, CDR2 YFSETQ, per germline. The CDR3 has 15 residues. V lost 0 bases to trimming and J lost 7 bases; unmatched junction nucleotides: 5. The CDR3 nucleotides read TGCGCCAGCAGCTTGGGTGGGACAGGGGGACGTGAAGCTTTCTTT. As protein: CASSLGGTGGREAFF.

The chain recombines TRBV2 with TRBJ1-1, with D possibly being TRBD1 (5 bases). This CDR3 is 14 amino acids long. Germline CDR1 SNHLY, CDR2 FYNNEI. V was trimmed by 6 bases and J by 4 bases, leaving 15 bases between them. The DNA for the CDR3 is TGTGCCAGCAGGGTCGACAGTGGAGTCACTGAAGCTTTCTTT. Its protein is CASRVDSGVTEAFF.